These 7 T cell receptor beta chains originate from one sample sequenced in a study of blood T cell repertoires in COVID-19. Sequenced by immunoSEQ multiplex PCR; TCRdb stores in-frame clones only, minus some. The sample contains nearly 25,000 clones, approximately 75% of which appear only once. Source material: peripheral blood. These receptors all come from a woman in her seventies with COVID-19, enrolled during active disease.

V is TRBV7-8 and J is TRBJ1-4, with a possible D match to TRBD1 (6 bases). CDR1 and CDR2 from the germline V gene are SGHVS and FQNEAQ. Trimming took off 5 bases at V and 8 bases at J, with 18 bases between the two ends. The length of the CDR3 is 15 residues. CDR3 sequence (DNA): TGTGCCAGCAGCCGGAGAGGGGGACGGGTAGAAAAACTGTTTTTT. Its translation: CASSRRGGRVEKLFF.

This clone was found once. The rearrangement joins TRBV7-9 to TRBJ1-2; 9 nucleotides match TRBD1. The CDR3 covers 16 residues. V was clipped by 1 base and J by 6 bases; unmatched bases: 9. Germline values: CDR1 SEHNR, CDR2 FQNEAQ (reference sequence). In DNA, the CDR3 is TGTGCCAGCAGCTTAGGACGGGACAGGGACCCCAATGGCTACACCTTC. This codes for CASSLGRDRDPNGYTF.

This clone was recorded a few times. This sequence joins TRBV2 and TRBJ1-5; D call uncertain. The germline CDR1 and CDR2 sequences are SNHLY and FYNNEI. Between the trimmed V and J ends, which lost 10 bases and 0 bases, there was a span of 10 bases. The CDR3 length is 13 residues. The CDR3 loop reads CANRDYSNQPQHF. CDR3 bases: TGTGCCAACCGGGATTATAGCAATCAGCCCCAGCATTTT.

The V gene is TRBV9, the J gene TRBJ2-3, with a weak D call TRBD2 (6 bases). The CDR3 totals 15 residues. V lost 0 bases to trimming and J lost 4 bases, with 12 bases between them. Germline loops: CDR1 SGDLS, CDR2 YYNGEE. As DNA, the CDR3 is TGTGCCAGCAGCGTAGGACTAGGAGAGTCAGATACGCAGTATTTT. It is translated as CASSVGLGESDTQYF.

The gene calls are TRBV4-3 and TRBJ1-6; tentatively, D is TRBD1 (5 bases). CDR3 length equals 16 residues. Germline V gene data show CDR1 as LGHNA and CDR2 as YSLEER. Trimming removed 0 bases from V and 10 bases from J, with 16 bases in between. The CDR3 nucleotides read TGCGCCAGCAGCCAAGATAGGTGGCAGGGTGCCTCACCCCTCCACTTT. It encodes CASSQDRWQGASPLHF.

This clone was counted once. V gene TRBV19 combines with J gene TRBJ2-7, with a tentative D call TRBD1 (6 bases). The germline V gene encodes CDR1 LNHDA and CDR2 SQIVND (reference sequence). Trimming removed 3 bases from V and 3 bases from J, with 12 bases in between. This CDR3 region has 14 residues. The CDR3 coding sequence is TGTGCCAGTAGTATTGGAGGACAGCTCTACGAGCAGTACTTC. It specifies CASSIGGQLYEQYF.

This clone has a handful of counts. The V gene is TRBV5-6, the J gene TRBJ2-7; 7 bases agree with TRBD1. This CDR3 is 14 amino acids long. Trimming removed 4 bases from V and 2 bases from J; junction bases left unmatched: 6. The germline gives CDR1 SGHDT, CDR2 YYEEEE. This chain's CDR3 is CASSPYDRAYEQYF. As DNA, the CDR3 is TGTGCCAGCAGCCCCTATGACAGGGCCTACGAGCAGTACTTC.